This TCR beta chain was documented in a study of Ad26.COV2.S vaccination and SARS-CoV-2 variants. The protocol was immunoSEQ multiplex PCR, while the TCRdb copy is restricted to in-frame clones and leaves out a portion. The table lists about 440,000 clones, about 90% of them singletons. Study-level points and caveats: Vaccine recipients had higher spike-specific TCR breadth than placebo recipients.

In its sample, this clone was seen once. Its cognate antigen is unknown. Germline CDR1 LNHNV, CDR2 YYDKDF (reference sequence). Trimming took 2 bases from V and 4 from J, leaving 17 bases between them. This CDR3 is built from 16 residues. Sample treatment: 15 to 20 received Ad26.COV2.S at low or high dose, single or two shots; five or six received placebo; per-sample allocation not given. The samples date from day 63 after the first vaccine or placebo injection. Vaccination employed an Ad26 vector expressing the Wuhan-strain SARS-CoV-2 spike. The TCR comes from a person between 18 and 59 years old who received the Ad26.COV2.S COVID-19 vaccine or a placebo. The chain employs TRBV15 and TRBJ2-5, with D tentatively TRBD2 (6 bases). Sequencing used peripheral blood, obtained in a trial of Ad26.COV2.S vaccine versus placebo. In DNA, the CDR3 is TGTGCCACCAGCAGACCCCTGGCTAGCGTGGGAGAGACCCAGTACTTC. This gives the protein CATSRPLASVGETQYF.